This is a list of T cell receptor beta chains from one sample in a study of cytomegalovirus exposure and HLA in healthy donors. Only in-frame clones appear in the TCRdb table, and some are missing; sequencing was by immunoSEQ multiplex PCR. The sample has fewer than 120,000 clones; roughly 80% are singletons. Source material: PBMCs. The receptors were gathered from a woman aged 25-40 years in good health and CMV-seronegative. CDR3s include the opening cysteine and the closing phenylalanine or tryptophan. The D gene is left open where the match is weak. Some rows have no size entry. The others give once, few or many, or a class for an expanded clone.

J gene	D gene	clone size	V gene	CDR3 protein	CDR3 DNA
TRBJ2-2	-	-	TRBV4-3	CASSQGRGNPNTGELFF	TGCGCCAGCAGCCAAGGTCGGGGAAATCCGAACACCGGGGAGCTGTTTTTT
TRBJ2-1	-	-	TRBV27	CASSLWGLGEQFF	TGTGCCAGCAGTTTATGGGGGCTGGGTGAGCAGTTCTTC
TRBJ2-1	-	few	TRBV4-3	CASSQSRIATSNEQFF	TGCGCCAGCAGCCAGTCCCGGATAGCCACCTCGAATGAGCAGTTCTTC
TRBJ1-1	-	-	TRBV14	CASSHIRVLNTEAFF	TGTGCCAGCAGCCACATCAGGGTGTTGAACACTGAAGCTTTCTTT
TRBJ2-7	-	-	TRBV30	CAWSTNGGHPTPYEQYF	TGTGCCTGGAGCACGAACGGGGGGCACCCGACCCCCTACGAGCAGTACTTC
TRBJ1-3	-	-	TRBV28	CASSKSSGNTIYF	TGTGCCAGCAGTAAGAGCTCTGGAAACACCATATATTTT
TRBJ1-5	-	-	TRBV29-1	CSVSLGPNSNQPQHF	TGCAGCGTTAGCCTGGGGCCTAATAGCAATCAGCCCCAGCATTTT
TRBJ2-3	TRBD2	-	TRBV7-2	CASSLYPTLAGGPEDTQYF	TGTGCCAGCAGCTTATACCCCACACTAGCGGGAGGGCCCGAAGATACGCAGTATTTT
TRBJ2-7	TRBD2	-	TRBV10-3	CAISESREGLEQYF	TGTGCCATCAGTGAGTCGCGGGAGGGCCTCGAGCAGTACTTC
TRBJ1-1	TRBD1	-	TRBV28	CASSPRGPITEAFF	TGTGCCAGCAGCCCCAGGGGGCCAATCACTGAAGCTTTCTTT
TRBJ1-6	-	-	TRBV28	CASSSTGSSYNSPLHF	TGTGCCAGCAGTTCCACAGGGAGCTCCTATAATTCACCCCTCCACTTT
TRBJ1-1	-	-	TRBV28	CASSLGVAGVEAFF	TGTGCCAGCAGTTTGGGAGTAGCAGGGGTAGAAGCTTTCTTT
TRBJ1-5	-	few	TRBV28	CASSFLRNQPQHF	TGTGCCAGCAGTTTTTTGAGAAATCAGCCCCAGCATTTT
TRBJ2-7	-	-	TRBV9	CASSVGIDRTTYEQYF	TGTGCCAGCAGCGTTGGGATCGACAGAACCACCTACGAGCAGTACTTC
TRBJ2-1	TRBD2	-	TRBV11-3	CASSSWTSDGEQFF	TGTGCCAGCAGCTCCTGGACTAGCGACGGTGAGCAGTTCTTC
TRBJ1-5	-	-	TRBV2	CASRAASNQPQHF	TGTGCCAGCAGGGCGGCTTCCAATCAGCCCCAGCATTTT
TRBJ1-5	-	-	TRBV6-5	CASSYGTGLNQPQHF	TGTGCCAGCAGTTACGGAACAGGGCTCAATCAGCCCCAGCATTTT
TRBJ1-5	-	-	TRBV30	CAWSVGDNQPQHF	TGTGCCTGGAGTGTGGGAGACAATCAGCCCCAGCATTTT
TRBJ2-7	TRBD2	-	TRBV2	CASRLAGGQYEQYF	TGTGCCAGCAGGTTAGCGGGGGGGCAGTACGAGCAGTACTTC
TRBJ2-5	-	-	TRBV5-6	CASSSRRRSSVETQYF	TGTGCCAGCAGCTCTCGTCGGAGATCATCAGTTGAGACCCAGTACTTC
TRBJ1-1	-	few	TRBV10-3	CAISASTGVVTEAFF	TGTGCCATCAGTGCCTCGACGGGGGTGGTGACTGAAGCTTTCTTT
TRBJ2-5	TRBD1	-	TRBV5-3	CARSPGDREETQYF	TGTGCCAGAAGCCCAGGGGACAGGGAAGAGACCCAGTACTTC
TRBJ2-3	TRBD2	-	TRBV30	CAWSVAGGYTDTQYF	TGTGCCTGGAGTGTCGCGGGAGGCTACACAGATACGCAGTATTTT
TRBJ1-2	-	-	TRBV30	CAWSPGQTNYGYTF	TGTGCCTGGAGTCCCGGACAGACAAACTATGGCTACACCTTC
TRBJ2-7	-	once	TRBV7-9	CASSLGTPYEQYF	TGTGCCAGCAGCTTAGGTACACCCTACGAGCAGTACTTC
TRBJ1-2	-	-	TRBV9	CASSVGRRASGYTF	TGTGCCAGCAGCGTAGGCCGGAGGGCCAGCGGCTACACCTTC
TRBJ1-2	-	-	TRBV29-1	CSVDSLANYGYTF	TGCAGCGTTGACAGCCTAGCTAACTATGGCTACACCTTC
TRBJ2-7	-	-	TRBV7-3	CASSLGASYEQYF	TGTGCCAGCAGCTTAGGGGCTTCCTACGAGCAGTACTTC
TRBJ2-1	TRBD2	-	TRBV29-1	CSVEAFGLAGGPSLYNEQFF	TGCAGCGTTGAGGCGTTCGGCCTAGCGGGAGGGCCCTCCCTCTACAATGAGCAGTTCTTC
TRBJ1-1	-	-	TRBV5-1	CASSWALQGLNTEAFF	TGCGCCAGCAGCTGGGCACTACAGGGACTGAACACTGAAGCTTTCTTT
TRBJ2-1	TRBD2	-	TRBV28	CASSAAVAGVYNEQFF	TGTGCCAGCAGTGCTGCGGTAGCGGGAGTCTACAATGAGCAGTTCTTC
TRBJ2-5	-	once	TRBV7-2	CASSQPGVAQYF	TGTGCCAGCAGCCAACCAGGGGTTGCCCAGTACTTC
TRBJ1-5	-	-	TRBV28	CASKGGSISNQPQHF	TGTGCCAGCAAAGGCGGATCGATTAGCAATCAGCCCCAGCATTTT
TRBJ2-7	TRBD2	-	TRBV30	CAWRSGSPSEQYF	TGTGCCTGGAGGAGCGGGAGCCCATCCGAGCAGTACTTC